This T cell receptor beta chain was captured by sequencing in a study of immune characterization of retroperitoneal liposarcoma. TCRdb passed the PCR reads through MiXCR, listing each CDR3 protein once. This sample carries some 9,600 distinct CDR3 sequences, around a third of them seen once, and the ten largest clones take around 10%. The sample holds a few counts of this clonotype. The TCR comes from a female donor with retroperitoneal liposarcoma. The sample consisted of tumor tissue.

The CDR3 is CASSVRDRVYEQFF. CDR3 coding DNA: TGTGCCAGCAGTGTAAGGGACAGGGTCTACGAGCAGTTCTTC. This chain connects TRBV6-1 to TRBJ2-1; 9 bases are shared with TRBD1. This CDR3 contains 14 residues. Per germline, CDR1 MNHNS and CDR2 SASEGT. The V and J ends lost 4 bases and 10 bases, in that order; junction bases with no gene match: 8.